The rows below give T cell receptor beta chains drawn from one sample of a study of CD8 T cells in ankylosing spondylitis. Each CDR3 protein gets one entry after TCRdb re-called the 5' RACE reads with MiXCR. The table includes about 39,000 distinct CDR3 sequences, 10% detected once. Source material: blood, either unsorted or a sorted T cell fraction (not recorded which). All receptors come from a male donor with ankylosing spondylitis or in good health (not recorded which). The CDR3 runs from the conserved cysteine through the conserved F or W. A D gene is named only where the DNA matches it firmly. Not every row has a clone size; where given, it reads once, few, many or a size class.

abundance,v_gene,d_gene,j_gene,CDR3aa,CDR3nt
many,TRBV5-4,TRBD2,TRBJ2-1,CASSASGTSGSRGQFF,TGTGCCAGCAGCGCCTCCGGGACTAGCGGGAGTAGGGGGCAGTTCTTC
many,TRBV9,TRBD1,TRBJ1-1,CASSVDWTGRTEAFF,TGTGCCAGCAGCGTAGATTGGACAGGTCGTACTGAAGCTTTCTTT
many,TRBV6-1,-,TRBJ2-2,CASTQDMNTGELFF,TGTGCCAGCACTCAGGACATGAACACCGGGGAGCTGTTTTTT
many,TRBV20-1,TRBD1,TRBJ1-1,CSASPGGQKAFF,TGCAGTGCTAGCCCAGGGGGGCAGAAAGCTTTCTTT
many,TRBV10-3,-,TRBJ1-5,CAISDRAGNQPQHF,TGTGCCATCAGTGACAGGGCCGGAAATCAGCCCCAGCATTTT
many,TRBV4-1,TRBD2,TRBJ2-7,CASSQEVAGGAYEQYF,TGCGCCAGCAGCCAAGAGGTAGCGGGGGGGGCCTACGAGCAGTACTTC
-,TRBV20-1,TRBD2,TRBJ2-1,CSATKLAGEYGGGGYNEQFF,TGCAGTGCTACCAAATTAGCGGGGGAGTATGGGGGAGGGGGCTACAATGAGCAGTTCTTC
many,TRBV5-1,-,TRBJ1-1,CASSVRTASTEAFF,TGCGCCAGCAGCGTCCGGACAGCGAGTACTGAAGCTTTCTTT
many,TRBV12-3/TRBV12-4,TRBD2,TRBJ2-1,CASRKGLAGGHSYNEQFF,TGTGCCAGCAGGAAGGGACTAGCGGGAGGCCACTCCTACAATGAGCAGTTCTTC
many,TRBV12-3/TRBV12-4,-,TRBJ1-2,CASSWRDGSNYGYTF,TGTGCCAGCAGTTGGAGGGATGGCTCTAACTATGGCTACACCTTC
many,TRBV5-1,TRBD1,TRBJ1-1,CASSIRTGGAGPAFF,TGCGCCAGCAGCATTCGGACAGGGGGCGCAGGACCAGCTTTCTTT
many,TRBV15,TRBD2,TRBJ2-3,CATSSLLAGDTDTQYF,TGTGCCACCAGCAGTCTACTAGCGGGAGACACAGATACGCAGTATTTT
many,TRBV7-6,-,TRBJ2-5,CASSSGTETQYF,TGTGCCAGCAGCTCCGGGACGGAGACCCAGTACTTC
many,TRBV6-2/TRBV6-3,-,TRBJ2-3,CASSRDFTDTQYF,TGTGCCAGCAGCAGGGACTTCACAGATACGCAGTATTTT
many,TRBV29-1,-,TRBJ1-1,CSVVSGVKAFF,TGCAGCGTTGTATCGGGGGTTAAAGCTTTCTTT
many,TRBV29-1,-,TRBJ1-1,CSVVDGNTEAFF,TGCAGCGTTGTGGACGGAAACACTGAAGCTTTCTTT
medium-sized,TRBV25-1,-,TRBJ2-3,CASSTNADTQYF,TGTGCCAGTTCAACAAACGCAGATACGCAGTATTTT
-,TRBV2,-,TRBJ2-1,CATHKGSHNEQFF,TGTGCCACCCATAAGGGGTCCCACAATGAGCAGTTCTTC
many,TRBV10-3,-,TRBJ1-2,CAISELANYGYTF,TGTGCCATCAGTGAGTTGGCTAACTATGGCTACACCTTC
few,TRBV5-1,-,TRBJ1-1,CASSLQGIGTEAFF,TGCGCCAGCAGCCTGCAGGGAATAGGCACTGAAGCTTTCTTT
many,TRBV6-1,-,TRBJ2-5,CASSRTRTETQYF,TGTGCCAGCAGCCGTACTAGGACGGAGACCCAGTACTTC
few,TRBV20-1,TRBD1,TRBJ1-4,CSAEDRDEKLFF,TGCAGTGCTGAGGACAGGGATGAAAAACTGTTTTTT
many,TRBV27,-,TRBJ1-5,CATGQSNQPQHF,TGTGCCACTGGACAGTCCAATCAGCCCCAGCATTTT
many,TRBV2,-,TRBJ2-1,CASRGGANEQFF,TGTGCCAGCAGAGGGGGGGCCAATGAGCAGTTCTTC
many,TRBV5-1,-,TRBJ2-2,CASSEQGNTGELFF,TGCGCCAGCAGCGAACAGGGGAACACCGGGGAGCTGTTTTTT
many,TRBV9,TRBD2,TRBJ2-2,CASRRGDITGELFF,TGTGCCAGCAGACGGGGGGATATCACCGGGGAGCTGTTTTTT
many,TRBV12-3/TRBV12-4,-,TRBJ2-1,CASRLGGEQFF,TGTGCCAGCAGGTTAGGGGGTGAGCAGTTCTTC
many,TRBV10-3,-,TRBJ2-1,CAISALLNEQFF,TGTGCCATCAGTGCCTTACTAAATGAGCAGTTCTTC
many,TRBV12-3/TRBV12-4,TRBD2,TRBJ2-1,CASSLLIAGVGGQFF,TGTGCCAGCAGTTTATTGATAGCGGGAGTAGGGGGGCAGTTCTTC
few,TRBV23-1,TRBD1,TRBJ1-5,CASSLRDREENQPQHF,TGCGCCAGCAGTCTCAGGGACAGGGAAGAGAATCAGCCCCAGCATTTT
many,TRBV29-1,TRBD1,TRBJ2-2,CSVNRGRNGELFF,TGCAGCGTAAACAGGGGGCGGAACGGGGAGCTGTTTTTT
many,TRBV3-1,-,TRBJ2-3,CASSLSGHTDTQYF,TGTGCCAGCAGCCTCTCGGGGCACACAGATACGCAGTATTTT
many,TRBV18,TRBD2,TRBJ2-4,CASSPLTSGRDLVAKNIQYF,TGTGCCAGCTCACCCCTTACTAGCGGGAGAGATTTAGTAGCCAAAAACATTCAGTACTTC
many,TRBV6-2/TRBV6-3,-,TRBJ1-1,CASSWDPAIEAFF,TGTGCCAGCAGTTGGGACCCTGCCATAGAAGCTTTCTTT
many,TRBV6-5,-,TRBJ1-1,CASRYWWQPNTEAFF,TGTGCCAGCAGATACTGGTGGCAGCCGAACACTGAAGCTTTCTTT
many,TRBV2,-,TRBJ1-1,CASSAWTGNTEAFF,TGTGCCAGCAGTGCGTGGACGGGGAACACTGAAGCTTTCTTT
many,TRBV4-1,TRBD2,TRBJ2-3,CASSQETSGITDTQYF,TGCGCCAGCAGCCAAGAGACTAGCGGGATCACAGATACGCAGTATTTT
many,TRBV6-5,-,TRBJ2-2,CASSYVASNTGELFF,TGTGCCAGCAGTTACGTAGCGTCGAACACCGGGGAGCTGTTTTTT
many,TRBV20-1,-,TRBJ2-1,CSARDRLGIFNEQFF,TGCAGTGCTAGAGACCGACTAGGTATCTTCAATGAGCAGTTCTTC
many,TRBV29-1,-,TRBJ2-1,CSVDGSSYNEQFF,TGCAGCGTTGATGGAAGCTCCTACAATGAGCAGTTCTTC
-,TRBV7-3,-,TRBJ2-7,CASSLQSWGEQYF,TGTGCCAGCAGCTTACAGAGCTGGGGAGAGCAGTACTTC
-,TRBV29-1,-,TRBJ2-2,CSASTGELFF,TGCAGCGCCTCGACCGGGGAGCTGTTTTTT
many,TRBV29-1,-,TRBJ2-5,CSVVLQETQYF,TGCAGCGTTGTCCTCCAAGAGACCCAGTACTTC
many,TRBV3-1,-,TRBJ2-7,CASSNAGSLSYEQYF,TGTGCCAGCAGCAACGCAGGCTCTTTATCCTACGAGCAGTACTTC
-,TRBV7-2,-,TRBJ2-3,CASSLVGAGTDTQYF,TGTGCCAGCAGCTTAGTGGGAGCTGGCACAGATACGCAGTATTTT
many,TRBV6-2/TRBV6-3,TRBD1,TRBJ2-7,CASSYAQGYYEQYF,TGTGCCAGCAGTTACGCACAGGGGTACTACGAGCAGTACTTC
-,TRBV6-1,-,TRBJ1-1,CASRFGLGSEAFF,TGTGCCAGCCGGTTTGGACTGGGATCTGAAGCTTTCTTT
many,TRBV4-3,TRBD2,TRBJ2-2,CASSQASGGASGELFF,TGCGCCAGCAGCCAAGCGAGCGGGGGGGCGAGCGGGGAGCTGTTTTTT
many,TRBV13,-,TRBJ2-2,CASSTRPVGELFF,TGTGCCAGCAGCACGAGGCCTGTCGGGGAGCTGTTTTTT
many,TRBV6-1,TRBD1,TRBJ2-2,CATEPGTGGTGELFF,TGTGCCACCGAACCCGGGACAGGGGGCACCGGGGAGCTGTTTTTT
many,TRBV5-4,TRBD2,TRBJ2-3,CASSLTSGVAPDTQYF,TGTGCCAGCAGCTTGACTAGCGGGGTTGCGCCAGATACGCAGTATTTT
few,TRBV19,-,TRBJ2-1,CASSRGTINEQFF,TGTGCCAGCAGTCGCGGGACGATTAATGAGCAGTTCTTC